This T cell receptor (beta chain) was recorded in a study of blood T cells in healthy people across ages. The use of a sample-barcoded 5' primer and a J-beta primer mix characterized a second PCR of about 7 to 12 cycles. TCRdb ran MiXCR on the 5' RACE reads and lists one entry per CDR3 protein. The table records around 900,000 distinct CDR3 sequences, just over 50% of them present only once. Study observations and caveats: When one million T cells were used, diversity estimates were thought to be underestimates.

To note about this clonotype: The antigen is unknown.

The CDR3 loop spans 19 amino acids. The V end lost 2 bases, the J end lost 0 bases, and 21 bases lay between the germline ends. The germline V gene encodes CDR1 SNHLY and CDR2 FYNNEI. The specimen was blood. This rearrangement joins TRBV2 to TRBJ2-3; D may correspond to TRBD1 or TRBD2 (5 bases each). The receptor was isolated from a woman aged 55 to 70 in good health. The CDR3 bases are TGTGCCAGCAGTGAACTAAGTAGCGCTCTGGGGGTTAGCACAGATACGCAGTATTTT. The encoded protein is CASSELSSALGVSTDTQYF.